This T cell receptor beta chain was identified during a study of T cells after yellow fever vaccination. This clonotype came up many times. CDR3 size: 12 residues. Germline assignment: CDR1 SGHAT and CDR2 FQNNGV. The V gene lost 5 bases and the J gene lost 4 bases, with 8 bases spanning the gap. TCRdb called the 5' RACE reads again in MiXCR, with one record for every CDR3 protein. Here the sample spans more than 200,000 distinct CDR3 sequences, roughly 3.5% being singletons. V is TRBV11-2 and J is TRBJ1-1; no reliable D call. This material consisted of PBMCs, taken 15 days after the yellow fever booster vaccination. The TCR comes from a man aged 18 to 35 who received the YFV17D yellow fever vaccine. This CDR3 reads CASSRHGTEAFF. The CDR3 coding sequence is TGTGCCAGCAGCCGACACGGCACTGAAGCTTTCTTT.